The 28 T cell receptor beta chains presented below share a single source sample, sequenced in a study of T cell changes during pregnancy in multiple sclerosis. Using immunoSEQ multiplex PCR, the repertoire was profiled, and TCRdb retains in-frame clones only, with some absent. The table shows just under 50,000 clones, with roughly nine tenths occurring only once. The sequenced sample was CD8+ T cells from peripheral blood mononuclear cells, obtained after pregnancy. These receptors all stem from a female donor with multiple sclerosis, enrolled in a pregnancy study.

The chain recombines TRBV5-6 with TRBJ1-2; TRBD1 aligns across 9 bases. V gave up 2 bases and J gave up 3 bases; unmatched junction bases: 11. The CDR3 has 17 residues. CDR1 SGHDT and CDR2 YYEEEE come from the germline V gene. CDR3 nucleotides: TGTGCCAGCAGCTTAGGGACAGGGATTTCGTCGGACTATGGCTACACCTTC. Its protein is CASSLGTGISSDYGYTF.

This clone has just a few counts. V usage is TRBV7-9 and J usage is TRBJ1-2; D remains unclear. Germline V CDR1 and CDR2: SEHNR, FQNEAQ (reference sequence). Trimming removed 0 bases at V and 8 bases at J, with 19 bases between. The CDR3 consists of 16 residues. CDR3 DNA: TGTGCCAGCAGCTTAGCGGTGGAGGTCACCACCGACGGCTACACCTTC. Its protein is CASSLAVEVTTDGYTF. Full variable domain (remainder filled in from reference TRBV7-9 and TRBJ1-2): DTGVSQNPRHKITKRGQNVTFRCDPISEHNRLYWYRQTLGQGPEFLTYFQNEAQLEKSRLLSDRFSAERPKGSFSTLEIQRTEQGDSAMYLCASSLAVEVTTDGYTFGSGTRLTVV.

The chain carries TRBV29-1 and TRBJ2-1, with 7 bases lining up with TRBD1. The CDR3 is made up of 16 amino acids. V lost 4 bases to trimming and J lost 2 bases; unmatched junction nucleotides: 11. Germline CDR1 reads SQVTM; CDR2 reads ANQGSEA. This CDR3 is CSVVGVEGGTYNEQFF. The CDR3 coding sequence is TGCAGCGTTGTAGGGGTAGAAGGGGGCACCTACAATGAGCAGTTCTTC.

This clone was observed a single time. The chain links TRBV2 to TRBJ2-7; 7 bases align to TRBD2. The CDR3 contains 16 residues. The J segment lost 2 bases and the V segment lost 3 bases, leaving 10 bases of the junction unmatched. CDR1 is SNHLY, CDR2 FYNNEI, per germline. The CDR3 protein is CASSEEIAGATYEQYF. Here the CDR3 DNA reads TGTGCCAGCAGTGAGGAGATAGCGGGTGCTACCTACGAGCAGTACTTC.

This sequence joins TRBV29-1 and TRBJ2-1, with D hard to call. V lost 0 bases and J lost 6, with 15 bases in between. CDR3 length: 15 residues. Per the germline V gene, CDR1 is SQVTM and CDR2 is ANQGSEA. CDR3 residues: CSVEDQRSGFNEQFF. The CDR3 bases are TGCAGCGTTGAAGACCAACGATCAGGTTTCAATGAGCAGTTCTTC.

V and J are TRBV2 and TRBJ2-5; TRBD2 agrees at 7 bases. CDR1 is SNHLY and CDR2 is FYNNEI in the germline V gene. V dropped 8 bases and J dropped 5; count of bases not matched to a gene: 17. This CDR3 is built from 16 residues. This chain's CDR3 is CASAREDLAGGETQYF. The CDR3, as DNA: TGTGCCAGCGCCCGGGAAGACTTAGCGGGCGGGGAGACCCAGTACTTC.

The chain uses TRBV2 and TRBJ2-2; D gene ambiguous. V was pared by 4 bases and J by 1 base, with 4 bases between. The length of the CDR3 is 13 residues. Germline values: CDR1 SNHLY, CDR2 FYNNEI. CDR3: CASSVLNTGELFF. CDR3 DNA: TGTGCCAGCAGTGTACTGAACACCGGGGAGCTGTTTTTT.

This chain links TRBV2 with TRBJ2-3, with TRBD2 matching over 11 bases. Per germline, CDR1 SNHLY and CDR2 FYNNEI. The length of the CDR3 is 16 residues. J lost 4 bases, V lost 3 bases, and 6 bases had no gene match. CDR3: CASSDVAGGPSDTQYF. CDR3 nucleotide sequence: TGTGCCAGCAGTGATGTAGCGGGGGGGCCTTCAGATACGCAGTATTTT.

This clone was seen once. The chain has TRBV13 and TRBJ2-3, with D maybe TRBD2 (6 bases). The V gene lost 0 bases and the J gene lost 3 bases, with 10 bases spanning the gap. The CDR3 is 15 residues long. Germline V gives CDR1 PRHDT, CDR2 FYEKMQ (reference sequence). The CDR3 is CASSLGLASTDTQYF. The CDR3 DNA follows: TGTGCCAGCAGCTTAGGCCTAGCGAGTACAGATACGCAGTATTTT.

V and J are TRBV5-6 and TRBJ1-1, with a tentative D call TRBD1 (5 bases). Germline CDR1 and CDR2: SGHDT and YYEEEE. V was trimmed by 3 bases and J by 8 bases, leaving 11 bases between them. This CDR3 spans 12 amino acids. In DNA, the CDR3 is TGTGCCAGCAGCTCCGACAGCGAAGAAGCTTTCTTT. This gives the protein CASSSDSEEAFF.

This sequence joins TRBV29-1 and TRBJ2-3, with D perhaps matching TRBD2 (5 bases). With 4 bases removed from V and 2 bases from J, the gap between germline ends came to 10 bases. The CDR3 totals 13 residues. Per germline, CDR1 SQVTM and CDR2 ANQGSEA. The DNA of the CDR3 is TGCAGCGTTGGAGGGCCTCTCACAGATACGCAGTATTTT. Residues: CSVGGPLTDTQYF.

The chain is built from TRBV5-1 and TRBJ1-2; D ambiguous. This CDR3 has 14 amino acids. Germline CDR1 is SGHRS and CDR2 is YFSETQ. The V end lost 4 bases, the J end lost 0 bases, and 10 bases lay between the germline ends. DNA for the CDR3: TGCGCCAGCAGCCCGGGAACCTCTAACTATGGCTACACCTTC. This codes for CASSPGTSNYGYTF.

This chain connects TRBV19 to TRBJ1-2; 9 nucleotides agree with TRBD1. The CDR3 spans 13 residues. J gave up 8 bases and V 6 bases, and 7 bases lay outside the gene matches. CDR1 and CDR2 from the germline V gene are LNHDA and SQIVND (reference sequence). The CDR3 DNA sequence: TGTGCCAGTAGGACCTGGACAGGGGTGGGCTACACCTTC. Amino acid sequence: CASRTWTGVGYTF.

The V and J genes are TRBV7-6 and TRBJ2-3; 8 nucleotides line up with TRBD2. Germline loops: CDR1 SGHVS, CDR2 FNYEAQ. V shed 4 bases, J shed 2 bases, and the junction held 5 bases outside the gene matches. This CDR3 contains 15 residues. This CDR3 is CASSSSGGYTDTQYF. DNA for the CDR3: TGTGCCAGCAGCTCAAGCGGGGGATACACAGATACGCAGTATTTT.

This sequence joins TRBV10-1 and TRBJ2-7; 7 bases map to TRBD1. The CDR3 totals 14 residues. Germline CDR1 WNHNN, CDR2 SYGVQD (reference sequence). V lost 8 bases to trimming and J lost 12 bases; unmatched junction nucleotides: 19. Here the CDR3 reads CASPPRDRKFRAYF. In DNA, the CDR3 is TGCGCCAGCCCTCCCCGGGACAGAAAATTCCGGGCGTACTTC.

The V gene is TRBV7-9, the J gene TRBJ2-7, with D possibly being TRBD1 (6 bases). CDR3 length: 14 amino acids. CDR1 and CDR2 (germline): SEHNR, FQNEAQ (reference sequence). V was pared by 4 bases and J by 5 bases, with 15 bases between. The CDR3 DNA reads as TGTGCCAGCAGCTCACTACAGGGTTTCAACGAGCAGTACTTC. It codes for CASSSLQGFNEQYF.

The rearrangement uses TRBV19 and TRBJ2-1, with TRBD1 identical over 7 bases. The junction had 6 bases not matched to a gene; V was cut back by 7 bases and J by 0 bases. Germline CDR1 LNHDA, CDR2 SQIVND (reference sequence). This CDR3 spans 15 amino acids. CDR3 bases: TGTGCCAGTACCGTAGACAGGGTCTCCTACAATGAGCAGTTCTTC. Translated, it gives CASTVDRVSYNEQFF.

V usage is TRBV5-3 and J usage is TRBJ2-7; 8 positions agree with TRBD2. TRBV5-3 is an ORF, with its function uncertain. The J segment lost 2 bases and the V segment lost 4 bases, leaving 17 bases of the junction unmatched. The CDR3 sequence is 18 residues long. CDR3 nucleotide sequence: TGTGCCAGAAGCCCCGCGAGAAGATTTAGCGGGGACACCTACGAGCAGTACTTC. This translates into CARSPARRFSGDTYEQYF.

CDR3 region: CASSLIGGGYTF. The CDR3 coding sequence is TGTGCCAGCAGCTTAATAGGGGGCGGCTACACCTTC. The genes are TRBV7-9 and TRBJ1-2; 7 bases fit TRBD1. Germline assignment: CDR1 SEHNR and CDR2 FQNEAQ (reference sequence). The CDR3 length is 12 residues. V shed 2 bases, J shed 8 bases, and the junction held 2 bases outside the gene matches.

The chain's CDR3 is CATSRDRVETQYF. The CDR3 DNA reads TGTGCCACCAGCAGGGACAGGGTGGAGACCCAGTACTTC. The chain has TRBV15 and TRBJ2-5; 8 bases line up with TRBD1. V was pared by 3 bases and J by 5 bases, with 2 bases of the junction left unmatched. The CDR3 runs 13 residues. Germline CDR1 LNHNV, CDR2 YYDKDF (reference sequence). Combining the CDR3 with reference TRBV15 and TRBJ2-5 gives the whole variable domain DAMVIQNPRYQVTQFGKPVTLSCSQTLNHNVMYWYQQKSSQAPKLLFHYYDKDFNNEADTPDNFQSRRPNTSFCFLDIRSPGLGDTAMYLCATSRDRVETQYFGPGTRLLVL.

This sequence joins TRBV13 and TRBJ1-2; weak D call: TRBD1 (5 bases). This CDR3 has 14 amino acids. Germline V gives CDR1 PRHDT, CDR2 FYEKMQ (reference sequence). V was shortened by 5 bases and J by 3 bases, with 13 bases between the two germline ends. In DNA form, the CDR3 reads TGTGCCAGCAGCGCAGCTACGGGGGACTATGGCTACACCTTC. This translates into CASSAATGDYGYTF.

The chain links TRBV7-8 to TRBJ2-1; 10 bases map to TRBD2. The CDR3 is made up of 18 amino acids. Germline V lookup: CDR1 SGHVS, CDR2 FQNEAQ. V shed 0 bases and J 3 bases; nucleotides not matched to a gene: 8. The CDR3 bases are TGTGCCAGCAGCTTAGCTCTAGCGGGGGTCGACATCTACAATGAGCAGTTCTTC. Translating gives CASSLALAGVDIYNEQFF.

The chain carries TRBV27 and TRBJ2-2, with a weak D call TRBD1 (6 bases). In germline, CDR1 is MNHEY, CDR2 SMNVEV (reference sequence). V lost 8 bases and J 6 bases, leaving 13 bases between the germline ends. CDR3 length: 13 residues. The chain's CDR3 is CASARGLAGELFF. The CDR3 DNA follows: TGTGCCAGCGCCAGGGGCCTCGCCGGGGAGCTGTTTTTT.

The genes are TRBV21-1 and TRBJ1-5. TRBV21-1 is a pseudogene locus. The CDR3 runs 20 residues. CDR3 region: CASTPGGGVTATGYNQPQHF. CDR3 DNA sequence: TGTGCCAGCACCCCGGGGGGTGGGGTGACAGCGACGGGGTACAATCAGCCCCAGCATTTT.

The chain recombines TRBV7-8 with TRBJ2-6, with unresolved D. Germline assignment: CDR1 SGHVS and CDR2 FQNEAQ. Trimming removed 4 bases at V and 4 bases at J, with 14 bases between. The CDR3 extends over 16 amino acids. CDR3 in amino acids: CASSSDQVVGANVLTF. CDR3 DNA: TGTGCCAGCAGCTCAGACCAGGTGGTAGGGGCCAACGTCCTGACTTTC.

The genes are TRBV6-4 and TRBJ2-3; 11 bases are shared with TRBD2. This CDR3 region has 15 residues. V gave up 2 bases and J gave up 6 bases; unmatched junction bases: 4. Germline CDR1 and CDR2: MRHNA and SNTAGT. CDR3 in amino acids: CASSDASGGSDTQYF. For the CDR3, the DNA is TGTGCCAGCAGTGACGCTAGCGGGGGGTCGGATACGCAGTATTTT.

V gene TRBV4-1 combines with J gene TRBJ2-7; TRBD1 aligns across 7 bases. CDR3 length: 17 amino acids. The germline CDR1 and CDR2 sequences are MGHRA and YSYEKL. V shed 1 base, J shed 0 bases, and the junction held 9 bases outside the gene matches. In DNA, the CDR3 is TGCGCCAGCAGCCAAGCGCCAGGGACAGAGAGCTCCTACGAGCAGTACTTC. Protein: CASSQAPGTESSYEQYF.

The DNA of the CDR3 is TGTGCCAGCAGCCATCTCTCAGGACAGGATGGCACCGGGGAGCTGTTTTTT. Encoded protein: CASSHLSGQDGTGELFF. This chain links TRBV7-2 with TRBJ2-2; 7 positions match TRBD1. The germline CDR1 and CDR2 sequences are SGHTA and FQGNSA. The J segment lost 4 bases and the V segment lost 5 bases, leaving 13 bases of the junction unmatched. This CDR3 is 17 amino acids long. Full variable domain (outside the CDR3, taken from reference TRBV7-2 and TRBJ2-2): GAGVSQSPSNKVTEKGKDVELRCDPISGHTALYWYRQSLGQGLEFLIYFQGNSAPDKSGLPSDRFSAERTGGSVSTLTIQRTQQEDSAVYLCASSHLSGQDGTGELFFGEGSRLTVL.